Presented here are 17 T cell receptor beta chains from one specimen sequenced in a study of cytomegalovirus exposure and HLA in healthy donors. PCR amplification relied on 60 Vbeta primers (plus 13 Jbeta primers). The table came from immunoSEQ multiplex PCR; TCRdb's copy has only in-frame clones and leaves some out. This table has some 150,000 clones, about 85% appearing once. Sequencing was done on a sample of PBMCs. All receptors come from a boy younger than 10 in good health and CMV-seronegative.

The chain links TRBV6-5 to TRBJ2-3, with TRBD2 as a possible D gene (6 bases). This CDR3 has 16 amino acids. Trimming took 0 bases from V and 6 from J, leaving 16 bases between them. Germline lookup yields CDR1 MNHEY and CDR2 SVGAGI. The CDR3, as DNA: TGTGCCAGCAGTTACTCGTTTGGGACTCCTCACGATACGCAGTATTTT. Protein product: CASSYSFGTPHDTQYF.

As concerns this clone: One end of the junction does not line up with germline, which may come from a read error. This chain connects TRBV15 to TRBJ2-2; 9 bases map to TRBD1. Germline-derived CDR1 and CDR2 are LNHNV and YYDKDF (reference sequence). The CDR3 has 16 amino acids. The CDR3 spells CATSKNYRGQNGEPFF. The DNA for the CDR3 is TGTGCCACCAGCAAAAACTACAGGGGGCAAAACGGGGAGCCGTTTTTT.

The chain is built from TRBV28 and TRBJ2-7, with TRBD2 matching 9 bases. CDR3 size: 14 residues. Germline CDR1 is MDHEN and CDR2 is SYDVKM. Trimming cost V 3 bases and J 5 bases; bases outside gene matches: 5. The CDR3 sequence: CASSFLAGSNEQYF. CDR3 in DNA: TGTGCCAGCAGTTTTCTAGCGGGATCGAACGAGCAGTACTTC. Based on the CDR3 plus reference TRBV28 and TRBJ2-7, the full variable domain is DVKVTQSSRYLVKRTGEKVFLECVQDMDHENMFWYRQDPGLGLRLIYFSYDVKMKEKGDIPEGYSVSREKKERFSLILESASTNQTSMYLCASSFLAGSNEQYFGPGTRLTVT.

The V call is TRBV27, the J call TRBJ1-6; 12 nucleotides match TRBD1. Germline V gene lookup returns CDR1 MNHEY and CDR2 SMNVEV (reference sequence). CDR3 length: 17 residues. V was clipped by 1 base and J by 10 bases; unmatched bases: 8. The CDR3 DNA follows: TGTGCCAGCAGTTTATTCGGGACAGGGGGCTCGGGGTCACCCCTCCACTTT. This translates into CASSLFGTGGSGSPLHF.

V gene TRBV4-2 combines with J gene TRBJ1-6, with 9 bases fitting TRBD1. CDR1 is LGHNA, CDR2 YNFKEQ, per germline. The CDR3 totals 16 residues. The J segment lost 5 bases and the V segment lost 4 bases, leaving 6 bases of the junction unmatched. The CDR3 DNA reads TGTGCCAGCAGCCCCTGGGACAGGGCGGATAATTCACCCCTCCACTTT. Translating it yields CASSPWDRADNSPLHF.

The rearrangement joins TRBV27 to TRBJ2-5; 9 positions agree with TRBD1. V lost 6 bases and J lost 1; bases outside the gene matches: 9. Germline V lookup: CDR1 MNHEY, CDR2 SMNVEV (reference sequence). The CDR3 loop spans 16 amino acids. The CDR3 here is CASSPTRQGVQETQYF. CDR3 nucleotides: TGTGCCAGCAGCCCCACTCGACAGGGGGTCCAAGAGACCCAGTACTTC.

V usage is TRBV7-2 and J usage is TRBJ2-5; 11 bases are a match to TRBD2. The V gene's germline CDR1 is SGHTA and CDR2 FQGNSA. V dropped 6 bases and J dropped 5; count of bases not matched to a gene: 8. CDR3 size: 15 residues. CDR3: CASSPTSGSGETQYF. The CDR3 DNA sequence: TGTGCCAGCAGTCCAACTAGCGGGAGTGGGGAGACCCAGTACTTC.

The chain couples TRBV2 to TRBJ2-1; 9 nucleotides agree with TRBD2. J was trimmed by 8 bases and V by 7 bases; bases with no gene match: 12. The length of the CDR3 is 15 residues. Germline assignment: CDR1 SNHLY and CDR2 FYNNEI. The CDR3 bases are TGTGCCAGCACGGCGGGGCGGGAGGGGGGGGATGAGCAGTTCTTC. As protein: CASTAGREGGDEQFF.

The V call is TRBV10-3, the J call TRBJ2-4, with TRBD2 identical over 7 bases. Germline V gene lookup returns CDR1 ENHRY and CDR2 SYGVKD. The CDR3 sequence is 13 residues long. J gave up 11 bases and V 2 bases, and 6 bases lay outside the gene matches. The CDR3 is CAISERGEGVQYF. CDR3 DNA sequence: TGTGCCATCAGTGAGAGAGGGGAGGGAGTTCAGTACTTC.

The chain combines TRBV10-1 with TRBJ2-6; perhaps TRBD1 as D (6 bases). CDR3 length: 17 amino acids. V was pared by 0 bases and J by 2 bases, with 11 bases between. Germline assignment: CDR1 WNHNN and CDR2 SYGVQD (reference sequence). The CDR3 DNA sequence: TGCGCCAGCAGTGAGTCGAGTCCAGGGGCTGGGGCCAACGTCCTGACTTTC. This sequence encodes CASSESSPGAGANVLTF.

V usage is TRBV5-1 and J usage is TRBJ1-4, with D uncertain. In germline, CDR1 is SGHRS, CDR2 YFSETQ. Trimming cost V 0 bases and J 7 bases, with 10 bases left between them. This CDR3 comprises 14 residues. The CDR3 is CASSLDSGSEKLFF. CDR3 sequence (DNA): TGCGCCAGCAGCTTGGACAGTGGAAGTGAAAAACTGTTTTTT.

This sequence joins TRBV10-3 and TRBJ2-7, with 10 bases aligning to TRBD2. V gave up 10 bases and J gave up 0 bases; unmatched junction bases: 12. Germline lookup yields CDR1 ENHRY and CDR2 SYGVKD. The CDR3 is made up of 16 amino acids. CDR3 DNA sequence: TGTGCCACCACGGATGTTCAGCGGGAGGGCTCCTACGAGCAGTACTTC. Protein: CATTDVQREGSYEQYF.

In this sample, this clone turned up once. The chain has TRBV18 and TRBJ2-6; possible D gene TRBD2, 5 bases. This CDR3 has 17 residues. V was trimmed by 5 bases and J by 0 bases, leaving 14 bases between them. CDR1 is KGHSH, CDR2 LQKENI, per germline. Here the CDR3 DNA reads TGTGCCAGCTCAATCGGGGTGATAAGCTCTGGGGCCAACGTCCTGACTTTC. This gives the protein CASSIGVISSGANVLTF.

The gene calls are TRBV28 and TRBJ1-3; D uncertain. V lost 3 bases and J 2 bases, leaving 14 bases between the germline ends. The CDR3 covers 16 residues. Looked up from germline, CDR1 is MDHEN and CDR2 is SYDVKM. The CDR3 bases are TGTGCCAGCAGTTTGTCAAGCAGTCGGGCTGGAAACACCATATATTTT. Protein: CASSLSSSRAGNTIYF.

This chain connects TRBV9 to TRBJ1-2; D might be TRBD1 (6 bases). V was clipped by 0 bases and J by 2 bases, with 8 bases between them. The CDR3 spans 14 residues. Germline V gene sequence: CDR1 SGDLS, CDR2 YYNGEE. CDR3 in amino acids: CASSVVQGNYGYTF. Here the CDR3 DNA reads TGTGCCAGCAGCGTAGTGCAGGGGAACTATGGCTACACCTTC.

V and J are TRBV7-2 and TRBJ1-2; D call uncertain. V was cut by 5 bases and J by 7 bases, with 17 bases left in between. CDR1 is SGHTA and CDR2 is FQGNSA in the germline V gene. This CDR3 is built from 14 residues. CDR3 amino acids: CASSPWAMEAGYTF. The CDR3, as DNA: TGTGCCAGCAGCCCCTGGGCTATGGAAGCTGGCTACACCTTC.

The chain recombines TRBV5-1 with TRBJ2-1; 9 positions agree with TRBD2. V gave up 2 bases and J gave up 0 bases; unmatched junction bases: 12. In germline, CDR1 is SGHRS, CDR2 YFSETQ. The CDR3 contains 19 residues. The CDR3 sequence: CASSLLLTSGSSSYNEQFF. CDR3 DNA: TGCGCCAGCAGCTTACTTTTGACTAGCGGCTCAAGCTCCTACAATGAGCAGTTCTTC.